This T cell receptor (beta chain) was captured by sequencing in a study of blood T cell repertoires in COVID-19. About the study: Material from acute and convalescent COVID-19 was sourced from the United States, Italy and Spain. T cells, B-cell-depleted T cells, or PBMCs provided the cDNA or gDNA that served as material.

The CDR3 spans 15 residues. The germline CDR1 and CDR2 sequences are SGHNT and YYREEE (reference sequence). Trimming removed 0 bases at V and 4 bases at J, with 11 bases between. Authors' analysis steps: By means of reference gene primer amplification, nucleated cell counts were estimated. Measured with immunoSEQ multiplex PCR; TCRdb has only the in-frame clones, and not every one. Clone size and the V and J calls come from that table; the DNA yielded D and trimming. The sample shows tens of thousands of clones, around 87% of them seen only once. The specimen was peripheral blood. The clonotype comes from a woman older than 75 with active or convalescent COVID-19. The chain has TRBV5-4 and TRBJ2-1; D gene unclear. The CDR3 nucleotides read TGTGCCAGCAGCTTGGCCAATCGGTTTTACAATGAGCAGTTCTTC. It codes for CASSLANRFYNEQFF. Full variable domain (missing parts from reference TRBV5-4 and TRBJ2-1): ETGVTQSPTHLIKTRGQQVTLRCSSQSGHNTVSWYQQALGQGPQFIFQYYREEENGRGNFPPRFSGLQFPNYSSELNVNALELDDSALYLCASSLANRFYNEQFFGPGTRLTVL.